The rows below give T cell receptor beta chains drawn from one sample of a study of blood T cell repertoires in COVID-19. Clones were read by immunoSEQ multiplex PCR, and TCRdb kept only the in-frame ones, dropping some. The profile shows fewer than 150,000 clones, more than 75% of them singletons. The source material was peripheral blood. Source of these receptors: a woman aged 45 to 65 who had recovered from COVID-19. Both conserved end residues are part of each CDR3. The order of the fields is CDR3 protein, V gene, D gene, J gene, clone size. A D gene is named only where the DNA matches it firmly. Clone size is stated in some rows and not others, as once, few, many or a class when expanded.

cdr3_aa: CASSLFVGQSNGYTF
v_call: TRBV28
d_call: TRBD1
j_call: TRBJ1-2
clone_size: -

cdr3_aa: CASSQDQGVGTDTQYF
v_call: TRBV4-1
d_call: TRBD1
j_call: TRBJ2-3
clone_size: -

cdr3_aa: CASSQDPLRRGFRSGANVLTF
v_call: TRBV3-1/TRBV3-2
d_call: -
j_call: TRBJ2-6
clone_size: once

cdr3_aa: CASSLGRGQGARYGYTF
v_call: TRBV18
d_call: TRBD1
j_call: TRBJ1-2
clone_size: once

cdr3_aa: CSASRTAGNTIYF
v_call: TRBV20-1
d_call: -
j_call: TRBJ1-3
clone_size: -

cdr3_aa: CASSMSTTATGRTNEQYF
v_call: TRBV19
d_call: TRBD1
j_call: TRBJ2-7
clone_size: few

cdr3_aa: CASKFRGRSYGYTF
v_call: TRBV6-5
d_call: TRBD1
j_call: TRBJ1-2
clone_size: -

cdr3_aa: CASSLDGILNQPQHF
v_call: TRBV5-1
d_call: -
j_call: TRBJ1-5
clone_size: -

cdr3_aa: CASSYFTRGSSYEQYF
v_call: TRBV6-7
d_call: -
j_call: TRBJ2-7
clone_size: -

cdr3_aa: CASSQDLAGGSDTQYF
v_call: TRBV3-1/TRBV3-2
d_call: TRBD2
j_call: TRBJ2-3
clone_size: -

cdr3_aa: CASSFSAQSSYNEQFF
v_call: TRBV11-1
d_call: -
j_call: TRBJ2-1
clone_size: -

cdr3_aa: CASRTGQGYGYTF
v_call: TRBV28
d_call: TRBD1
j_call: TRBJ1-2
clone_size: -

cdr3_aa: CASSESAGGTDTQYF
v_call: TRBV6-4
d_call: -
j_call: TRBJ2-3
clone_size: -

cdr3_aa: CSVEQRVGTGELFF
v_call: TRBV29-1
d_call: -
j_call: TRBJ2-2
clone_size: many

cdr3_aa: CASSQEGQGAAGELFF
v_call: TRBV4-2
d_call: TRBD1
j_call: TRBJ2-2
clone_size: -

cdr3_aa: CATLEGAGGPYEQYF
v_call: TRBV28
d_call: -
j_call: TRBJ2-7
clone_size: -

cdr3_aa: CASSLGSRGLGYTF
v_call: TRBV5-1
d_call: TRBD1
j_call: TRBJ1-2
clone_size: -

cdr3_aa: CALSSGAFHEQYF
v_call: TRBV7-9
d_call: -
j_call: TRBJ2-7
clone_size: once

cdr3_aa: CASRRRTGGPSGANVLTF
v_call: TRBV19
d_call: TRBD1
j_call: TRBJ2-6
clone_size: -

cdr3_aa: CATSEHFQETQYF
v_call: TRBV24-1
d_call: -
j_call: TRBJ2-5
clone_size: -

cdr3_aa: CASSLGWTANMNTEAFF
v_call: TRBV11-2
d_call: -
j_call: TRBJ1-1
clone_size: -

cdr3_aa: CASSLGQEGAYEQYF
v_call: TRBV13
d_call: TRBD1
j_call: TRBJ2-7
clone_size: -

cdr3_aa: CASSLSLARTGRSDTQYF
v_call: TRBV27
d_call: TRBD1
j_call: TRBJ2-3
clone_size: once

cdr3_aa: CASSFRTGALEAFF
v_call: TRBV11-2
d_call: TRBD1
j_call: TRBJ1-1
clone_size: -

cdr3_aa: CASSVAGSGGESQQFF
v_call: TRBV9
d_call: TRBD2
j_call: TRBJ2-1
clone_size: -

cdr3_aa: CASSVMDSGNTIYF
v_call: TRBV9
d_call: -
j_call: TRBJ1-3
clone_size: -

cdr3_aa: CASSWGDRKAEAFF
v_call: TRBV5-1
d_call: -
j_call: TRBJ1-1
clone_size: -

cdr3_aa: CSASGGGATSTDTQYF
v_call: TRBV20-1
d_call: -
j_call: TRBJ2-3
clone_size: -

cdr3_aa: CASSQPAGVLDEQFF
v_call: TRBV3-1/TRBV3-2
d_call: TRBD2
j_call: TRBJ2-1
clone_size: once

cdr3_aa: CASSVTGTGYQPQHF
v_call: TRBV5-5
d_call: TRBD1
j_call: TRBJ1-5
clone_size: -

cdr3_aa: CATSVAGRGYNEQFF
v_call: TRBV24-1
d_call: -
j_call: TRBJ2-1
clone_size: once

cdr3_aa: CASSPTGTGELFF
v_call: TRBV18
d_call: -
j_call: TRBJ2-2
clone_size: -

cdr3_aa: CASSPAGRNTEAFF
v_call: TRBV28
d_call: -
j_call: TRBJ1-1
clone_size: once

cdr3_aa: CASSQEQRGYEQYF
v_call: TRBV4-3
d_call: TRBD2
j_call: TRBJ2-7
clone_size: -

cdr3_aa: CASRGSAGGPKQYF
v_call: TRBV2
d_call: TRBD2
j_call: TRBJ2-3
clone_size: -

cdr3_aa: CASSVASQYGYTF
v_call: TRBV9
d_call: -
j_call: TRBJ1-2
clone_size: -